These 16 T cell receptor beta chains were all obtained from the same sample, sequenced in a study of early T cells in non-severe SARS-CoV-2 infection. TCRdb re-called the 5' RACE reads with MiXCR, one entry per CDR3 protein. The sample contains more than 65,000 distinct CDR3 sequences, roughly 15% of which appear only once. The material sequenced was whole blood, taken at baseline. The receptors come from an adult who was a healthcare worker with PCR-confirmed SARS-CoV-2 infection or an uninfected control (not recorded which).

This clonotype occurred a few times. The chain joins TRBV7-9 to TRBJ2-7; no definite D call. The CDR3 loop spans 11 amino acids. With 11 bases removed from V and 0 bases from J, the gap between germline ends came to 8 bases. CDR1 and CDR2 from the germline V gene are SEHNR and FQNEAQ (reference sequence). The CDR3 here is CAGGVSYEQYF. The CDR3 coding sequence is TGTGCCGGTGGGGTCTCCTACGAGCAGTACTTC. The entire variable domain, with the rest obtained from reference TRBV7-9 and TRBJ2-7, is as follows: DTGVSQNPRHKITKRGQNVTFRCDPISEHNRLYWYRQTLGQGPEFLTYFQNEAQLEKSRLLSDRFSAERPKGSFSTLEIQRTEQGDSAMYLCAGGVSYEQYFGPGTRLTVT.

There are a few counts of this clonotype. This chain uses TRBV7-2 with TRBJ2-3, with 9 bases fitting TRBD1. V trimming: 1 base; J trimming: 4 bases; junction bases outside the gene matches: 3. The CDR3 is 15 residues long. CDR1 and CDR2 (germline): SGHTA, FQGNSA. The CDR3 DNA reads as TGTGCCAGCAGCTTAGACAGGGGGCGCTCAGATACGCAGTATTTT. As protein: CASSLDRGRSDTQYF.

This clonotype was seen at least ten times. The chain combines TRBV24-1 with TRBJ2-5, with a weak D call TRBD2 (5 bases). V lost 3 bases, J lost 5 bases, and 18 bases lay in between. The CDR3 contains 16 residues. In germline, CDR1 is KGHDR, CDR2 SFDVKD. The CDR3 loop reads CATSDPGSAGRETQYF. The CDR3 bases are TGTGCCACCAGTGATCCGGGGAGCGCAGGACGGGAGACCCAGTACTTC.

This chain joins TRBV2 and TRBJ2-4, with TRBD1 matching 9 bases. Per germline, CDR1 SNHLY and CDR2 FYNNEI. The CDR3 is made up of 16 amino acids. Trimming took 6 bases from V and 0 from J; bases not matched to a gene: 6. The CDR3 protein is CASRSPGQGAKNIQYF. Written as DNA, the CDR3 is TGTGCCAGCAGGTCTCCGGGACAGGGAGCCAAAAACATTCAGTACTTC.

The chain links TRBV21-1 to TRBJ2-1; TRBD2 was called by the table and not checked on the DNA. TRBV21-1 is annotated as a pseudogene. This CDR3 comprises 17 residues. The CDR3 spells CASRALGGGHSYNEQFF. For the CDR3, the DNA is TGTGCCAGCAGAGCCCTTGGGGGAGGACACTCCTACAATGAGCAGTTCTTC.

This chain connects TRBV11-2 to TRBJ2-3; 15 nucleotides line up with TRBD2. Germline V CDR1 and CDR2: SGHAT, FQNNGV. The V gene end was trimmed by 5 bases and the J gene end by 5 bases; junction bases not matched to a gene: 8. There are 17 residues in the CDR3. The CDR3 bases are TGTGCCAGCAGCCTGGGACTAGCGGGAGGCGGGGAAGATACGCAGTATTTT. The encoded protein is CASSLGLAGGGEDTQYF. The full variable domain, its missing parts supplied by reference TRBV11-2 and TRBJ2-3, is EAGVAQSPRYKIIEKRQSVAFWCNPISGHATLYWYQQILGQGPKLLIQFQNNGVVDDSQLPKDRFSAERLKGVDSTLKIQPAKLEDSAVYLCASSLGLAGGGEDTQYFGPGTRLTVL.

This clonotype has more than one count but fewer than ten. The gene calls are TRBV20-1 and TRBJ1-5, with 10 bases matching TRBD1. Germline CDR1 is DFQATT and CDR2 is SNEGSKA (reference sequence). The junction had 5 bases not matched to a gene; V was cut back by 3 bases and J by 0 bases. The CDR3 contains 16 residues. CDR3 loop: CSASAGTGVSNQPQHF. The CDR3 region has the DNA TGCAGTGCTAGCGCTGGGACAGGGGTTAGCAATCAGCCCCAGCATTTT.

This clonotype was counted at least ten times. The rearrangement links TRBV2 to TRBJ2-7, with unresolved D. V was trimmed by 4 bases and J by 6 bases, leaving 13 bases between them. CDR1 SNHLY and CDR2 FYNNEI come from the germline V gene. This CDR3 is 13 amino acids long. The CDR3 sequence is CASSVALLSEQYF. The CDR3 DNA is TGTGCCAGCAGTGTTGCACTCCTTTCCGAGCAGTACTTC.

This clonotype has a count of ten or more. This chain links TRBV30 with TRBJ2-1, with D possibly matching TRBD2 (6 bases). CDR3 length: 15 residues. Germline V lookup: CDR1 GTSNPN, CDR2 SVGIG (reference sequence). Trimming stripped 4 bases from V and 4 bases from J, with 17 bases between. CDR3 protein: CAWTRRDLSYNEQFF. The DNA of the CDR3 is TGTGCCTGGACCCGCCGGGACTTGTCGTACAATGAGCAGTTCTTC. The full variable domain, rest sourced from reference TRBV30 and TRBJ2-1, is SQTIHQWPATLVQPVGSPLSLECTVEGTSNPNLYWYRQAAGRGLQLLFYSVGIGQISSEVPQNLSASRPQDRQFILSSKKLLLSDSGFYLCAWTRRDLSYNEQFFGPGTRLTVL.

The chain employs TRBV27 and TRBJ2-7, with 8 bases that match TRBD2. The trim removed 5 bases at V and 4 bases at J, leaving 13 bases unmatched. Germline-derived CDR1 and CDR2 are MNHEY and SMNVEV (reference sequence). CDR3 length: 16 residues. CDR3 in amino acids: CASSPSGSGTLYEQYF. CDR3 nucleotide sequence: TGTGCCAGCAGTCCCTCCGGTAGCGGGACCTTATACGAGCAGTACTTC.

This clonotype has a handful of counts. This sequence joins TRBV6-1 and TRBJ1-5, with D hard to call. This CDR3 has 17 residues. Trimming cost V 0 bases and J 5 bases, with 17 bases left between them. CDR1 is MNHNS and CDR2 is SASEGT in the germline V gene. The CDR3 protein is CASSEARGQVRDQPQHF. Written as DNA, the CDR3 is TGTGCCAGCAGTGAAGCGAGAGGGCAGGTACGTGATCAGCCCCAGCATTTT.

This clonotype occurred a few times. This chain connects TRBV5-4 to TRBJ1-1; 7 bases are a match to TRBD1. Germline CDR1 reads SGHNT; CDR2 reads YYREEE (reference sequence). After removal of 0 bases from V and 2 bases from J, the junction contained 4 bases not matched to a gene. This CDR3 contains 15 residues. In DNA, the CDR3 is TGTGCCAGCAGCTTGGGAGGGGGCGCTAACACTGAAGCTTTCTTT. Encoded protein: CASSLGGGANTEAFF. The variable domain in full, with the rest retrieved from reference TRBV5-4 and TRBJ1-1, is ETGVTQSPTHLIKTRGQQVTLRCSSQSGHNTVSWYQQALGQGPQFIFQYYREEENGRGNFPPRFSGLQFPNYSSELNVNALELDDSALYLCASSLGGGANTEAFFGQGTRLTVV.

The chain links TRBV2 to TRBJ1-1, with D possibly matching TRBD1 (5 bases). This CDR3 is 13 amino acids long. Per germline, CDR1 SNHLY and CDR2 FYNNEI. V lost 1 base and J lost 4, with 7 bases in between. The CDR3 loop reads CASSEEGATEAFF. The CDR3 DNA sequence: TGTGCCAGCAGTGAAGAAGGGGCCACTGAAGCTTTCTTT.

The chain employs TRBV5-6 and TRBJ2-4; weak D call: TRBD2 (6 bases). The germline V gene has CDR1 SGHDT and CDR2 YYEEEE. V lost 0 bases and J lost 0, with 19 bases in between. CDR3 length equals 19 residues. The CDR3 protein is CASSLEGGAYYRAKNIQYF. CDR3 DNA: TGTGCCAGCAGCTTGGAAGGAGGGGCGTACTACCGAGCCAAAAACATTCAGTACTTC.

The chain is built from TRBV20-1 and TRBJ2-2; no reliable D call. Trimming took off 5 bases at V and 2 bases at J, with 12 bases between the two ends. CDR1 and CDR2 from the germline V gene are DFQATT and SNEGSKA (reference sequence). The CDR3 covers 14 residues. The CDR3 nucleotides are TGCAGTGCTCCCGGACCTTTAAACACCGGGGAGCTGTTTTTT. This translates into CSAPGPLNTGELFF.

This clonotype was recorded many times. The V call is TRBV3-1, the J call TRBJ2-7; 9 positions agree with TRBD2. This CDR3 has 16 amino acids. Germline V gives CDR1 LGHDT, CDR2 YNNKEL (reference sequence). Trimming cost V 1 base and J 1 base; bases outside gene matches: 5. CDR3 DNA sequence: TGTGCCAGCAGCCAAGGGCTAGCGGGGCTTTCCTACGAGCAGTACTTC. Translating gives CASSQGLAGLSYEQYF.